This T cell receptor (beta chain) appears in the sequencing data of a study of technical replicates of blood from several donors. CDR1 SEHNR and CDR2 FQNEAQ come from the germline V gene (reference sequence). V lost 3 bases, J lost 5 bases, and 8 bases lay in between. The CDR3 totals 13 residues. Only in-frame clones appear in the TCRdb table, and some are missing; sequencing was by immunoSEQ multiplex PCR. The data show about 60,000 clones, with about 86% seen just once and roughly 5.3% held by the top ten. This chain uses TRBV7-9 with TRBJ1-5, with D unresolved. The sequenced sample was PBMCs. The TCR comes from a human donor in good health. Some clones in this sample may be carry-over from other donors' samples. The CDR3 spells CASSFNQDQPQHF. The CDR3 DNA follows: TGTGCCAGCAGCTTCAATCAGGATCAGCCCCAGCATTTT.